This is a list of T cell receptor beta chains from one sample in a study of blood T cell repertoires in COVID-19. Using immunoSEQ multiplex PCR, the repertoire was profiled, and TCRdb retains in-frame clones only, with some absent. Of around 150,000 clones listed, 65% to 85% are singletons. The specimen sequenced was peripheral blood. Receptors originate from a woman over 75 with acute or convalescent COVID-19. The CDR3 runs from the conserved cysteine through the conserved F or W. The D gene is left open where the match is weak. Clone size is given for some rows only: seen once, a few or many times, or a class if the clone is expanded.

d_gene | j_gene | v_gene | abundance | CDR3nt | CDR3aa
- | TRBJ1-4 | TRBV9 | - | TGTGCCAGCAGCGCTTCTAAGGGAGGAAACGTACCCGGGGGTGAAAAACTGTTTTTT | CASSASKGGNVPGGEKLFF
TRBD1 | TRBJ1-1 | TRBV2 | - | TGTGCCAGCACCGAAACATGGGACAGAAGCACTGAAGCTTTCTTT | CASTETWDRSTEAFF
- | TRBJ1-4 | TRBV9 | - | TGTGCCAGCAGCGTAAATGGGGCGAATAATGAAAAACTGTTTTTT | CASSVNGANNEKLFF
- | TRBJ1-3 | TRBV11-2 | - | TGTGCCAGCAGCCAACAGGGTTTGTACACCATATATTTT | CASSQQGLYTIYF
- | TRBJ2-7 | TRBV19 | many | TGTGCCAGTAGTAAGACAGGAGTATACGCCTACGAGCAGTACTTC | CASSKTGVYAYEQYF
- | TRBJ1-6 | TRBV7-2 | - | TGTGCCAGCAGCTTTGAGGCGGGGCCCGATAATTCACCCCTCCACTTT | CASSFEAGPDNSPLHF
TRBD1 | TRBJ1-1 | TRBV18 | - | TGTGCCAGCTCACCCCAGACAGGGCCGAACACTGAAGCTTTCTTT | CASSPQTGPNTEAFF
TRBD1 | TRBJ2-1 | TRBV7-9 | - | TGTGCCAGCAGCCACGGACAGGGCTGGAATGAGCAGTTCTTC | CASSHGQGWNEQFF
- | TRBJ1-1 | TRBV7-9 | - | TGTGCCAGCAGCTCCACCTCTAAAGGGGTGGTCACTGAAGCTTTCTTT | CASSSTSKGVVTEAFF
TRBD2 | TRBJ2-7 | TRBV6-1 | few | TGTGCCAGCAGTGATGGGCTAGCGGGAGGTCCCACCCACTACGAGCAGTACTTC | CASSDGLAGGPTHYEQYF
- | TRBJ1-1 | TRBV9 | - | TGTGCCAGCAGCGTAGGTGGCAGGGTGAACACTGAAGCTTTCTTT | CASSVGGRVNTEAFF
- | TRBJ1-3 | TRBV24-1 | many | TGTGCCACCAGTGGGACCTTGGGGGGTGGAAGTGGAAACACCATATATTTT | CATSGTLGGGSGNTIYF
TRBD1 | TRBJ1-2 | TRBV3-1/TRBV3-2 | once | TGTGCCAGCAGCCAAACGGCAGGGGGCAAGGATGGCTACACCTTC | CASSQTAGGKDGYTF
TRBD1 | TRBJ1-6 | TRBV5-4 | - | TGTGCCAGCAGCTTGGCAGGGGGAGCCGGGGCCTATTCACCCCTCCACTTT | CASSLAGGAGAYSPLHF
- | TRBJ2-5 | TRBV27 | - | TGTGCCAGCAGTTTGGTCCAGGATCGATTAAACAAGAGATTCAGTTCGACCCAGTACTTC | CASSLVQDRLNKRFSSTQYF
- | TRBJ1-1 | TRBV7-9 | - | TGTGCCAGCAGCTTAGCGACACAAGGGAACACTGAAGCTTTCTTT | CASSLATQGNTEAFF
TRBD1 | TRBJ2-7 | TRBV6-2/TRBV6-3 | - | TGTGCCAGCAGTCGACGGACAGGTTTTTCCTACGAGCAGTACTTC | CASSRRTGFSYEQYF
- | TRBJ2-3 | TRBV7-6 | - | TGTGCCAGCAGCTTAGGCAGGGGGGATGGCACAGATACGCAGTATTTT | CASSLGRGDGTDTQYF
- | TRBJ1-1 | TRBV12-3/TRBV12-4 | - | TGTGCCAGCAGTTTCCAGGTGGACACTGAAGCTTTCTTT | CASSFQVDTEAFF
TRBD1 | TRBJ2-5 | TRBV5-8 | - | TGTGCCAGCAGCTTGTGGGGGCAGGGGGAGACCCAAGAGACCCAGTACTTC | CASSLWGQGETQETQYF
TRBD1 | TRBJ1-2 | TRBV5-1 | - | TGCGCCAGCAGCTTGGACAGGGGTCCTAACTATGGCTACACCTTC | CASSLDRGPNYGYTF
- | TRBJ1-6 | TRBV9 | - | TGTGCCAGCAGCGTAATGGCAGGATCCAATTCACCCCTCCACTTT | CASSVMAGSNSPLHF
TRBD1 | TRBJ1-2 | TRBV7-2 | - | TGTGCCAGCAGCCCCCAGACAGGGGGCGCGGGGAGGGAGGATGGCTACACCTTC | CASSPQTGGAGREDGYTF
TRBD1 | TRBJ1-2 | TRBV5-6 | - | TGTGCCAGCAGCTTGCGTGGGCCACAGGGGAAGAACTATGGCTACACCTTC | CASSLRGPQGKNYGYTF
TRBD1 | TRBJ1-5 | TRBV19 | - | TGTGCCAGTAGTTACTACAGGGGGGGTCAGCCCCAGCATTTT | CASSYYRGGQPQHF
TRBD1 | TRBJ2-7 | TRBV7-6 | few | TGTGCCAGCAGCCGATATGCGGACAGGACCTACGAGCAGTACTTC | CASSRYADRTYEQYF
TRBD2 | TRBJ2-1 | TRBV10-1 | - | TGCGCCAGCAGTCCTAGCGGGTTCTCCTACAATGAGCAGTTCTTC | CASSPSGFSYNEQFF
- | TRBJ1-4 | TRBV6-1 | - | TGTGCCAGCAGTGAGACACGGGACATATTTGAAAAACTGTTTTTT | CASSETRDIFEKLFF
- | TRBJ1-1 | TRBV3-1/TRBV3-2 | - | TGTGCCAGCAGTCAAGCAGGGATGTTGGCTTTCTTT | CASSQAGMLAFF
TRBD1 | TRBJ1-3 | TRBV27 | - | TGTGCCAGCAGTCCAAGGACAGGCAGCGGAAACACCATATATTTT | CASSPRTGSGNTIYF
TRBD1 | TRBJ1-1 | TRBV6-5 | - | TGTGCCAGCAGACGGGACAGTAACACTGAAGCTTTCTTT | CASRRDSNTEAFF
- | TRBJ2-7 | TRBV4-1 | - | TGCGCCAGCAGCCAAGATTTGTCCCGGGAAGACAGGATCTCCTACGAGCAGTACTTC | CASSQDLSREDRISYEQYF
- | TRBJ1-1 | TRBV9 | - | TGTGCCACCCTACAGGGCGCAAGGAACACTGAAGCTTTCTTT | CATLQGARNTEAFF
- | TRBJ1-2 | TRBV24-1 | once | TGTGCCACCAGTGATTCCTACGGCTACACCTTC | CATSDSYGYTF
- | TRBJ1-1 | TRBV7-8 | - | TGTGCCAGCAGCTTCGCGGGGAACACTGAAGCTTTCTTT | CASSFAGNTEAFF